This T cell receptor (beta chain) is drawn from a study of CD49a tissue-resident CD8 T cells in human skin (dated 2017 in TCRdb). A note on the overall study: The study examined tissue-resident memory CD8+ T cell subsets in human skin defined by CD49a, CD69 and CD103 expression.

Libraries were constructed by the immunoSEQ multiplex PCR assay. Processing in the source paper ran as follows. Across the sorted blood, dermal and epidermal CD8+ T cell populations, TCR V beta family usage frequencies were compared. TCRdb stores this immuneACCESS table with in-frame sequences only. Part of the clones is absent; in the studies checked, under half of the shortfall reflects unresolved V genes, and no reason is known for the rest. The DNA was the basis for D and trimming; V, J and clone size are from that table. The sample table shows around 490 clones, and around 73% are seen once. The ten largest clonotypes hold around 22% of the sample. For 4 to 6 healthy donors, CD8+ T cells were sorted from blood, dermis and epidermis, and the TCR beta CDR3 regions of these cells were analysed. Both blood and skin samples were provided by each TCR-sequenced donor, and all TCR-sequenced donors were healthy individuals. CD8+ T cell populations were isolated by sorting before TCR beta sequencing. Before T cells were analysed, skin was separated into dermal and epidermal compartments.

The CDR3 runs 12 amino acids, cysteine and phenylalanine included. The read is trimmed to its CDR3 DNA, 36 bases read in frame from base 1. V was cut back by 4 bases and J by 8 bases, leaving a gap of 10 bases between them. As encoded in the germline V gene, CDR1 is SGHTA while CDR2 is FQGNSA. Details on this clone: Its recognized antigen is unknown. No clone much larger than this one lies a single base away; base qualities are absent.

The sample comprised CD103- CD8+ T cells sorted from skin dermis. The V gene is TRBV7-2 and the J gene is TRBJ2-3; the D gene remains uncertain. The TCR was taken from a human donor in good health. The DNA sequence is as follows: TGTGCCAGCAGCTCTAGTGTGTCTACGCAGTATTTT. Protein translation: CASSSSVSTQYF. When the CDR3 is completed using the reference TRBV7-2 and TRBJ2-3 genes on either side, the full variable domain is GAGVSQSPSNKVTEKGKDVELRCDPISGHTALYWYRQSLGQGLEFLIYFQGNSAPDKSGLPSDRFSAERTGGSVSTLTIQRTQQEDSAVYLCASSSSVSTQYFGPGTRLTVL.